These T cell receptor beta chains were read from a single sample in a study of blood T cell repertoires in COVID-19. Generated by immunoSEQ multiplex PCR, the TCRdb table keeps only in-frame clones and is missing some. The sample shows more than 80,000 clones, approximately 85% of them seen only once. Specimen: peripheral blood. The receptors shown here come from a man aged 50 to 59 with active COVID-19. CDR3s include the opening cysteine and the closing phenylalanine or tryptophan. The order of the fields is V gene, D gene, J gene, clone size, CDR3 protein, CDR3 DNA. D genes are given only for firm matches. Clone size is stated in some rows and not others, as once, few, many or a class when expanded.

TRBV18	NA	TRBJ2-6	NA	CASSPNALSSGANVLTF	TGTGCCAGCTCACCAAACGCACTAAGCTCTGGGGCCAACGTCCTGACTTTC
TRBV5-1	NA	TRBJ1-2	NA	CASSLEGQSRHGYTF	TGCGCCAGCAGCTTGGAGGGGCAGTCTCGGCATGGCTACACCTTC
TRBV27	TRBD1	TRBJ2-3	NA	CASSPGTGRTDTQYF	TGTGCCAGCAGTCCCGGGACAGGGAGAACAGATACGCAGTATTTT
TRBV19	NA	TRBJ2-3	NA	CASRTGNGDTQYF	TGTGCCAGCCGCACAGGGAACGGGGATACGCAGTATTTT
TRBV28	TRBD1	TRBJ1-2	NA	CASSAGTGVLSGYTF	TGTGCCAGCAGTGCCGGGACAGGGGTTTTGAGTGGCTACACCTTC
TRBV9	TRBD1	TRBJ2-7	NA	CASSVEGTGAAYEQYF	TGTGCCAGCAGCGTAGAAGGGACAGGGGCCGCCTACGAGCAGTACTTC
TRBV28	NA	TRBJ1-2	NA	CASSFSGSNGYTF	TGTGCCAGCAGTTTTTCCGGGTCTAATGGCTACACCTTC
TRBV7-2	TRBD1	TRBJ2-7	NA	CASSFGRGRLHEQYF	TGTGCCAGCAGCTTCGGCAGGGGGCGCCTCCACGAGCAGTACTTC
TRBV4-3	NA	TRBJ1-2	NA	CASSQGGRGYGYTF	TGCGCCAGCAGCCAAGGTGGAAGAGGCTATGGCTACACCTTC
TRBV5-1	TRBD1	TRBJ2-3	NA	CASSLRQGTDTQYF	TGCGCCAGCAGCCTTCGACAGGGGACAGATACGCAGTATTTT
TRBV5-1	NA	TRBJ2-7	NA	CASTRGGGWEQYF	TGCGCCAGCACCCGGGGTGGGGGCTGGGAGCAGTACTTC
TRBV19	NA	TRBJ2-5	once	CASSSVGGGQETQYF	TGTGCCAGTAGTTCTGTGGGAGGGGGCCAAGAGACCCAGTACTTC
TRBV6-1	NA	TRBJ2-3	NA	CASSERRGASGLSTDTQYF	TGTGCCAGCAGTGAAAGAAGGGGGGCTAGCGGCCTTAGCACAGATACGCAGTATTTT
TRBV7-2	NA	TRBJ1-1	NA	CASSLQGGMNTEAFF	TGTGCCAGCAGCTTACAAGGGGGTATGAACACTGAAGCTTTCTTT
TRBV9	TRBD1	TRBJ2-7	NA	CASSVGPGGIDEQYF	TGTGCCAGCAGCGTAGGCCCAGGGGGCATCGACGAGCAGTACTTC
TRBV7-3	TRBD2	TRBJ2-1	NA	CASSLLAGRGSYNEQFF	TGTGCCAGCAGCTTACTAGCGGGCCGCGGCTCCTACAATGAGCAGTTCTTC
TRBV27	NA	TRBJ1-6	NA	CASSTGFGNSPLHF	TGTGCCAGCAGCACAGGGTTTGGCAATTCACCCCTCCACTTT
TRBV7-6	TRBD1	TRBJ2-2	NA	CASTSIPGQDYTGELFF	TGTGCCAGCACCTCAATCCCGGGACAGGACTACACCGGGGAGCTGTTTTTT
TRBV7-9	TRBD1	TRBJ1-1	NA	CASSQPDRGRTEAFF	TGTGCCAGCAGCCAACCTGACAGGGGTCGGACTGAAGCTTTCTTT
TRBV18	TRBD2	TRBJ2-3	NA	CASSPPSGRGDTQYF	TGTGCCAGCTCACCACCTAGCGGGAGGGGAGATACGCAGTATTTT
TRBV10-2	TRBD2	TRBJ2-5	NA	CASRGTGTSGTETQYF	TGCGCCAGCAGGGGAACCGGGACTAGCGGGACGGAGACCCAGTACTTC
TRBV5-4	NA	TRBJ1-2	NA	CASSSGFLGQGGYTF	TGTGCCAGCAGCTCTGGCTTTTTAGGCCAGGGAGGCTACACCTTC
TRBV29-1	TRBD2	TRBJ2-7	once	CSVASGVSSYEQYF	TGCAGCGTTGCTAGCGGGGTAAGCTCCTACGAGCAGTACTTC
TRBV7-9	NA	TRBJ2-3	NA	CASHKPPGADTQYF	TGTGCCAGCCATAAGCCTCCGGGGGCAGATACGCAGTATTTT
TRBV7-9	NA	TRBJ2-5	NA	CASSPLVYSVETQYF	TGTGCCAGCAGCCCCTTAGTTTACTCTGTGGAGACCCAGTACTTC
TRBV15	TRBD2	TRBJ2-1	NA	CATSKGLVTYNEQFF	TGTGCCACCAGTAAAGGACTAGTGACCTACAATGAGCAGTTCTTC
TRBV5-6	TRBD1	TRBJ1-6	NA	CASSLTGGRSPLHF	TGTGCCAGCAGCTTGACAGGGGGCAGATCACCCCTCCACTTT
TRBV6-5	NA	TRBJ1-3	NA	CASSYYSPFSGNTIYF	TGTGCCAGCAGTTATTATTCCCCTTTCTCTGGAAACACCATATATTTT
TRBV19	NA	TRBJ1-2	NA	CASETQANYGYTF	TGTGCCAGTGAAACCCAGGCTAACTATGGCTACACCTTC
TRBV19	NA	TRBJ1-1	NA	CASQPQGHTEAFF	TGTGCCAGTCAACCACAGGGTCACACTGAAGCTTTCTTT
TRBV7-2	NA	TRBJ1-5	NA	CASSYLNQPQHF	TGTGCCAGCAGCTACCTAAATCAGCCCCAGCATTTT
TRBV7-8	TRBD1	TRBJ2-6	NA	CASSRDRVGSGANVLTF	TGTGCCAGCAGCCGGGACAGGGTTGGCTCTGGGGCCAACGTCCTGACTTTC
TRBV6-5	NA	TRBJ1-2	NA	CASRTTDVGGYTF	TGTGCCAGCAGGACGACAGATGTGGGTGGCTACACCTTC
TRBV28	NA	TRBJ2-7	NA	CASDPDSSYEQYF	TGTGCCAGCGATCCAGATTCCTCCTACGAGCAGTACTTC
TRBV3-1/TRBV3-2	NA	TRBJ2-5	NA	CASSLRETQYF	TGTGCCAGCAGCCTTCGAGAGACCCAGTACTTC
TRBV4-3	TRBD1	TRBJ2-7	few	CASSQAIGRDRGYEQYF	TGCGCCAGCAGCCAAGCGATTGGCCGGGACAGGGGCTACGAGCAGTACTTC
TRBV7-8	TRBD2	TRBJ2-6	few	CASSSRLAGPSGANVLTF	TGTGCCAGCAGCTCCCGACTAGCGGGCCCTTCTGGGGCCAACGTCCTGACTTTC
TRBV4-3	NA	TRBJ2-7	NA	CASSQDWGGSYEQYF	TGCGCCAGCAGCCAAGATTGGGGAGGCTCCTACGAGCAGTACTTC
TRBV5-1	TRBD2	TRBJ2-7	NA	CASSLDLAGGIDEQYF	TGCGCCAGCAGCTTGGATCTAGCGGGGGGGATCGACGAGCAGTACTTC
TRBV28	TRBD1	TRBJ1-2	NA	CASSSLDRERDRYTF	TGTGCCAGCAGTTCGCTGGACAGGGAACGCGATCGCTACACCTTC
TRBV19	TRBD1	TRBJ1-1	NA	CASTNGQGDTEAFF	TGTGCCAGTACAAACGGACAGGGGGACACTGAAGCTTTCTTT
TRBV9	NA	TRBJ1-6	NA	CASSVQPTADNSPLHF	TGTGCCAGCAGCGTTCAACCCACGGCGGATAATTCACCCCTCCACTTT
TRBV28	TRBD2	TRBJ2-6	NA	CASSLPGGGPGANVLTF	TGTGCCAGCAGTTTACCGGGAGGGGGTCCTGGGGCCAACGTCCTGACTTTC